The 18 T cell receptor beta chains in this list originate from one sample, sequenced in a study of CD8+ T cells in alopecia areata. Specified treatment: oral pan-JAK inhibitor, 5-10 mg twice daily. As the sequencing template, cDNA was produced by extracting RNA and reverse transcribing it. Only in-frame clones appear in the TCRdb table, and some are missing; sequencing was by immunoSEQ multiplex PCR. The sample has about 250,000 clones, approximately 60% seen once. The sample in question was CD4+ T cells sorted from blood, obtained at week 52, from a patient treated with tofacitinib. Receptors originate from a human donor with alopecia areata.

This clone has a handful of counts. The genes are TRBV14 and TRBJ1-2; TRBD1 matches at 11 bases. CDR3 length equals 12 residues. Germline V gene data show CDR1 as SGHDN and CDR2 as FVKESK. Losses at the gene ends were 8 bases for V and 7 bases for J; bases not matched to a gene: 3. CDR3 in DNA: TGTGCCAGCGGGACAGGGGGTGCTGGCTACACCTTC. This encodes CASGTGGAGYTF.

This chain uses TRBV30 with TRBJ1-2; D unclear. This CDR3 is 11 amino acids long. The germline gives CDR1 GTSNPN, CDR2 SVGIG (reference sequence). The V end lost 7 bases, the J end lost 8 bases, and 14 bases lay between the germline ends. The CDR3 region is CAYSRGGGYTF. The CDR3 bases are TGTGCCTATTCCAGAGGCGGCGGCTACACCTTC. Based on the CDR3 plus reference TRBV30 and TRBJ1-2, the full variable domain is SQTIHQWPATLVQPVGSPLSLECTVEGTSNPNLYWYRQAAGRGLQLLFYSVGIGQISSEVPQNLSASRPQDRQFILSSKKLLLSDSGFYLCAYSRGGGYTFGSGTRLTVV.

This chain's CDR3 is CASSTSGASYNEQFF. The CDR3 DNA sequence: TGTGCCAGCAGTACTAGCGGGGCGTCGTACAATGAGCAGTTCTTC. The chain links TRBV2 to TRBJ2-1, with 10 bases that match TRBD2. The CDR3 has 15 residues. Looked up from germline, CDR1 is SNHLY and CDR2 is FYNNEI. The V and J ends lost 5 bases and 4 bases, in that order; junction bases with no gene match: 5.

This clone was counted at least ten times. This chain links TRBV5-5 with TRBJ2-3; D is ambiguous. V was shortened by 2 bases and J by 0 bases, with 4 bases between the two germline ends. CDR1 and CDR2 (germline): SGHKS, YYEKEE (reference sequence). This CDR3 region has 13 residues. The CDR3 loop reads CASSFSSTDTQYF. CDR3 sequence (DNA): TGTGCCAGCAGCTTCTCCAGCACAGATACGCAGTATTTT.

The chain is built from TRBV4-2 and TRBJ2-5; TRBD2 matches at 7 bases. CDR1 is LGHNA, CDR2 YNFKEQ, per germline. The ends lost 5 bases at V and 4 bases at J; junction bases unmatched: 4. The CDR3 contains 13 residues. The CDR3 nucleotides read TGTGCCAGCAGCAAAGGACTAGTAGAGACCCAGTACTTC. Amino acid sequence: CASSKGLVETQYF.

The genes are TRBV30 and TRBJ1-2; D is possibly TRBD1 (5 bases). CDR1 is GTSNPN, CDR2 SVGIG, per germline (reference sequence). V was shortened by 3 bases and J by 7 bases, with 15 bases between the two germline ends. The CDR3 runs to 13 residues. DNA for the CDR3: TGTGCCTGGAGCGGGAATACAGGATTTGGCTACACCTTC. Its translation: CAWSGNTGFGYTF. Full variable domain (remainder filled in from reference TRBV30 and TRBJ1-2): SQTIHQWPATLVQPVGSPLSLECTVEGTSNPNLYWYRQAAGRGLQLLFYSVGIGQISSEVPQNLSASRPQDRQFILSSKKLLLSDSGFYLCAWSGNTGFGYTFGSGTRLTVV.

The chain is built from TRBV4-1 and TRBJ1-3; D is perhaps TRBD1 (6 bases). Germline CDR1 reads MGHRA; CDR2 reads YSYEKL. The CDR3 is 17 amino acids. V lost 2 bases and J lost 0, with 14 bases in between. The CDR3: CASSQRGGRNSGNTIYF. In nucleotides, the CDR3 is TGCGCCAGCAGCCAAAGGGGGGGACGGAACTCTGGAAACACCATATATTTT.

The chain recombines TRBV29-1 with TRBJ2-2; D possibly corresponds to TRBD1 (6 bases). Trimming left V 6 bases short and J 0 bases short, with 11 bases between. Germline lookup yields CDR1 SQVTM and CDR2 ANQGSEA. CDR3 length: 14 residues. The CDR3 sequence: CSVRTAPNTGELFF. The CDR3 nucleotides read TGCAGCGTGCGGACAGCCCCGAACACCGGGGAGCTGTTTTTT.

The genes are TRBV2 and TRBJ2-7; 7 bases fit TRBD2. The CDR3 is made up of 15 amino acids. Germline V lookup: CDR1 SNHLY, CDR2 FYNNEI. The junction had 5 bases not matched to a gene; V was cut back by 3 bases and J by 0 bases. This chain's CDR3 is CASSDRGGSSYEQYF. The CDR3 nucleotides read TGTGCCAGCAGTGACCGCGGGGGTAGCTCCTACGAGCAGTACTTC.

J is TRBJ1-3 and V is TRBV30, with D possibly TRBD1 on 5 matching bases. Per the germline V gene, CDR1 is GTSNPN and CDR2 is SVGIG (reference sequence). The CDR3 covers 14 residues. V was shortened by 2 bases and J by 7 bases, with 15 bases between the two germline ends. DNA for the CDR3: TGTGCCTGGAGTTACGGGGGAGTCACGAACACCATATATTTT. Translating gives CAWSYGGVTNTIYF.

V gene TRBV29-1 combines with J gene TRBJ1-2; no clear D. Germline loops: CDR1 SQVTM, CDR2 ANQGSEA. The CDR3 has 12 residues. Trimming pared 7 bases from V and 2 bases from J, leaving 11 bases between. This CDR3 is CSASWVNYGYTF. The CDR3 coding sequence is TGCAGCGCCTCTTGGGTGAACTATGGCTACACCTTC.

This clone was detected a few times. The rearrangement uses TRBV30 and TRBJ1-2, with 8 bases matching TRBD1. V was clipped by 6 bases and J by 8 bases; unmatched bases: 8. The CDR3 has 12 residues. CDR1 and CDR2 from the germline V gene are GTSNPN and SVGIG (reference sequence). For the CDR3, the DNA is TGTGCCTGTCCCCAGGGGGCAGGGGGCTACACCTTC. Amino acids: CACPQGAGGYTF.

This clone was detected only a few times. The genes are TRBV7-9 and TRBJ2-1; D might be TRBD1 or TRBD2, each matching 6 bases. Trimming stripped 1 base from V and 3 bases from J, with 10 bases between. CDR1 and CDR2 (germline): SEHNR, FQNEAQ (reference sequence). The CDR3 is 15 residues long. CDR3: CASSLVRDNYNEQFF. The CDR3 DNA follows: TGTGCCAGCAGCTTAGTGCGGGACAACTACAATGAGCAGTTCTTC.

This clone was counted between two and nine times. This chain connects TRBV29-1 to TRBJ2-3, with a weak D call TRBD1 (6 bases). Trimming removed 3 bases from V and 4 bases from J, with 17 bases in between. This CDR3 has 15 residues. Germline CDR1 reads SQVTM; CDR2 reads ANQGSEA. CDR3 sequence reads: CSVDGRQEGPDTQYF. CDR3 nucleotides: TGCAGCGTTGATGGTCGACAGGAAGGGCCAGATACGCAGTATTTT.

The chain is built from TRBV29-1 and TRBJ2-7; weak D call: TRBD1 (6 bases). The V and J ends lost 7 bases and 2 bases respectively, with 9 bases between them. From germline, CDR1 is SQVTM and CDR2 ANQGSEA. The CDR3 has 11 amino acids. The CDR3 nucleotides read TGCAGCGGACAGGAAGCCTACGAGCAGTACTTC. Translation gives CSGQEAYEQYF.

The rearrangement uses TRBV20-1 and TRBJ2-5; no definite D call. Germline V gene lookup returns CDR1 DFQATT and CDR2 SNEGSKA (reference sequence). The V end lost 1 base, the J end lost 7 bases, and 7 bases lay between the germline ends. The CDR3 extends over 11 amino acids. The CDR3: CSARGKGTQYF. In DNA, the CDR3 is TGCAGTGCTAGAGGCAAGGGGACCCAGTACTTC.

This clone was recorded a few times. This chain uses TRBV29-1 with TRBJ2-2; 8 nucleotides line up with TRBD1. Germline values: CDR1 SQVTM, CDR2 ANQGSEA. Germline trimming cut 5 bases from V and 5 bases from J; bases unmatched to any gene: 4. The CDR3 is 13 residues long. Here the CDR3 reads CSVLQGATGELFF. In nucleotides, the CDR3 is TGCAGCGTTCTTCAGGGGGCAACCGGGGAGCTGTTTTTT.

The chain recombines TRBV5-1 with TRBJ2-7; maybe TRBD1 (6 bases). The CDR3 covers 16 residues. Deletions cut 0 bases from V and 4 bases from J, with 17 bases between. Germline V gene data show CDR1 as SGHRS and CDR2 as YFSETQ. The CDR3 DNA is TGCGCCAGCAGCTTGGCCCGGGACACCGCCCCTTACGAGCAGTACTTC. It translates to CASSLARDTAPYEQYF.